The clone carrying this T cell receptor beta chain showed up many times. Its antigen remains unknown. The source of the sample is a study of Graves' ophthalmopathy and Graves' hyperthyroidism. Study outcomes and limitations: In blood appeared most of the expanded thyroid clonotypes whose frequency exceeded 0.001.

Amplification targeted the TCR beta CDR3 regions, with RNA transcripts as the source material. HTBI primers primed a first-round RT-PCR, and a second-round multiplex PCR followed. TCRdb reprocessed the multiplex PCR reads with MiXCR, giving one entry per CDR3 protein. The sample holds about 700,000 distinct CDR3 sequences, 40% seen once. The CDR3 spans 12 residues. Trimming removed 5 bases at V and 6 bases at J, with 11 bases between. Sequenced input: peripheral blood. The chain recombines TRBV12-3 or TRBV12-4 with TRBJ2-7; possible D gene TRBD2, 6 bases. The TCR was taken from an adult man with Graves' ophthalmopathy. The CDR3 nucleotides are TGTGCCAGCAGTCCCCGGAGGGGCGAGCAGTACTTC. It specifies CASSPRRGEQYF.